These T cell receptor beta chains were read from a single sample in a study of blood T cell repertoires in COVID-19. Measured with immunoSEQ multiplex PCR; TCRdb has only the in-frame clones, and not every one. The sample includes approximately 290,000 clones, just under 90% of them seen just once. Source material: peripheral blood. The receptors come from a woman aged 25-40 years with COVID-19, enrolled during active disease. The CDR3 runs from the conserved cysteine through the conserved F or W. The order of the fields is D gene, J gene, clone size, V gene, CDR3 DNA, CDR3 protein. D genes are given only for firm matches. Not all rows give a size; the values are once, few, many and, for expanded clones, a class.

d_call: TRBD1; j_call: TRBJ2-1; clone_size: .; v_call: TRBV11-2; cdr3_nt: TGTGCCAGCACAGGACAGGGTAAAAATGAGCAGTTCTTC; cdr3_aa: CASTGQGKNEQFF
d_call: .; j_call: TRBJ2-1; clone_size: .; v_call: TRBV9; cdr3_nt: TGTGCCAGCAGCGTAGGAGCCCTGTCCTACAATGAGCAGTTCTTC; cdr3_aa: CASSVGALSYNEQFF
d_call: .; j_call: TRBJ1-3; clone_size: .; v_call: TRBV4-1; cdr3_nt: TGCGCCAGCAGCCAAGCCCGTCTCGGAAACACCATATATTTT; cdr3_aa: CASSQARLGNTIYF
d_call: .; j_call: TRBJ1-1; clone_size: once; v_call: TRBV18; cdr3_nt: TGTGCCAGCTTGACCGCGGGAGGAGTCACTGAAGCTTTCTTT; cdr3_aa: CASLTAGGVTEAFF
d_call: TRBD1; j_call: TRBJ1-3; clone_size: .; v_call: TRBV18; cdr3_nt: TGTGCCAGCTCACCCGGACAGGGTCGGACTGGAAACACCATATATTTT; cdr3_aa: CASSPGQGRTGNTIYF
d_call: TRBD1; j_call: TRBJ2-7; clone_size: few; v_call: TRBV7-9; cdr3_nt: TGTGCCAGCAGCTTGGGACAGAACTACGAGCAGTACTTC; cdr3_aa: CASSLGQNYEQYF
d_call: .; j_call: TRBJ1-2; clone_size: .; v_call: TRBV20-1; cdr3_nt: TGCAGTGCTAGGACAGGATATGGCTACACCTTC; cdr3_aa: CSARTGYGYTF
d_call: TRBD1; j_call: TRBJ1-2; clone_size: .; v_call: TRBV5-4; cdr3_nt: TGTGCCAGCAGCTTCGGCCAGGGGGTTGGCTACACCTTC; cdr3_aa: CASSFGQGVGYTF
d_call: TRBD1; j_call: TRBJ2-3; clone_size: .; v_call: TRBV6-5; cdr3_nt: TGTGCCAGCAGTTCCCCGGGACAGGGGGCGACAGATACGCAGTATTTT; cdr3_aa: CASSSPGQGATDTQYF
d_call: .; j_call: TRBJ1-6; clone_size: .; v_call: TRBV4-1; cdr3_nt: TGCGCCAGCAGCCAAGAGTGGCAGGGGATCTCCTATAATTCACCCCTCCACTTT; cdr3_aa: CASSQEWQGISYNSPLHF
d_call: .; j_call: TRBJ1-1; clone_size: .; v_call: TRBV5-4; cdr3_nt: TGTGCCAGCAGCTTGGGGGCGGGGAAGAGCACTGAAGCTTTCTTT; cdr3_aa: CASSLGAGKSTEAFF
d_call: .; j_call: TRBJ2-7; clone_size: .; v_call: TRBV28; cdr3_nt: TGTGCCAGCAGTTGGGACAACGCCTACGAGCAGTACTTC; cdr3_aa: CASSWDNAYEQYF
d_call: .; j_call: TRBJ1-3; clone_size: .; v_call: TRBV28; cdr3_nt: TGTGCCAGCAGTTTAGACAGCACGACTGGAAACACCATATATTTT; cdr3_aa: CASSLDSTTGNTIYF
d_call: .; j_call: TRBJ1-3; clone_size: .; v_call: TRBV13; cdr3_nt: TGTGCCAGCAGCTTATTTTCAGGGGCTGGAAACACCATATATTTT; cdr3_aa: CASSLFSGAGNTIYF
d_call: .; j_call: TRBJ1-1; clone_size: .; v_call: TRBV5-1; cdr3_nt: TGCGCCAGCAGCGGCCCCGAGGTTACACTAAACACTGAAGCTTTCTTT; cdr3_aa: CASSGPEVTLNTEAFF
d_call: TRBD1; j_call: TRBJ1-1; clone_size: .; v_call: TRBV10-3; cdr3_nt: TGTGCCACCGGGCAGGGGGCTTCAGGTAAGACTGAAGCTTTCTTT; cdr3_aa: CATGQGASGKTEAFF
d_call: .; j_call: TRBJ2-1; clone_size: .; v_call: TRBV11-3; cdr3_nt: TGTGCCAGCAGCCAACAAGGGGAGGAGGAGCAGTTCTTC; cdr3_aa: CASSQQGEEEQFF
d_call: TRBD2; j_call: TRBJ2-1; clone_size: .; v_call: TRBV5-1; cdr3_nt: TGCGCCAGCAGCTATGGACTAGCGGGGGAGCCTGAGCAGTTCTTC; cdr3_aa: CASSYGLAGEPEQFF
d_call: TRBD2; j_call: TRBJ2-1; clone_size: .; v_call: TRBV5-1; cdr3_nt: TGCGCCAGCAGCTGGAACCTTGCGGGGGAGATTTACAATGAGCAGTTCTTC; cdr3_aa: CASSWNLAGEIYNEQFF
d_call: .; j_call: TRBJ1-1; clone_size: .; v_call: TRBV5-6; cdr3_nt: TGTGCCAGCAGCTTGGGAGCGGGTCTGAACACTGAAGCTTTCTTT; cdr3_aa: CASSLGAGLNTEAFF
d_call: TRBD2; j_call: TRBJ2-7; clone_size: .; v_call: TRBV3-1/TRBV3-2; cdr3_nt: TGTGCCAGCAGCCAACGAGGGACTACCTCCTACGAGCAGTACTTC; cdr3_aa: CASSQRGTTSYEQYF
d_call: .; j_call: TRBJ2-1; clone_size: .; v_call: TRBV29-1; cdr3_nt: TGCAGTGTCGTGGGGGCGTCCTACAATGAGCAGTTCTTC; cdr3_aa: CSVVGASYNEQFF
d_call: .; j_call: TRBJ2-2; clone_size: .; v_call: TRBV5-1; cdr3_nt: TGCGCCAGCAGCCTCCCGAGGGGGGGGGCGCACACCGGGGAGCTGTTTTTT; cdr3_aa: CASSLPRGGAHTGELFF
d_call: .; j_call: TRBJ1-3; clone_size: .; v_call: TRBV30; cdr3_nt: TGTGCCTGGCGCCAGGGTGCAGGAAACACCATATATTTT; cdr3_aa: CAWRQGAGNTIYF
d_call: .; j_call: TRBJ1-2; clone_size: .; v_call: TRBV5-1; cdr3_nt: TGCGCCAGCAGCCCTTACTCCGGACAGCCCCCCTATGGCTACACCTTC; cdr3_aa: CASSPYSGQPPYGYTF
d_call: TRBD1; j_call: TRBJ1-1; clone_size: .; v_call: TRBV4-1; cdr3_nt: TGCGCCAGCAGCTTCGGACAGGGAGTAACTGAAGCTTTCTTT; cdr3_aa: CASSFGQGVTEAFF
d_call: TRBD1; j_call: TRBJ1-2; clone_size: .; v_call: TRBV5-6; cdr3_nt: TGTGCCAGCAGCTCGGGACAGCTCTATGGCTACACCTTC; cdr3_aa: CASSSGQLYGYTF
d_call: .; j_call: TRBJ1-5; clone_size: .; v_call: TRBV6-5; cdr3_nt: TGTGCCAGCAGTTACCGGGGTGCTCAGCCCCAGCATTTT; cdr3_aa: CASSYRGAQPQHF
d_call: TRBD1; j_call: TRBJ1-2; clone_size: .; v_call: TRBV5-6; cdr3_nt: TGTGCCAGCAGCTTCGGGAGGGGGCCGGTCTATGGCTACACCTTC; cdr3_aa: CASSFGRGPVYGYTF
d_call: TRBD2; j_call: TRBJ2-1; clone_size: .; v_call: TRBV4-2; cdr3_nt: TGTGCCAGCAGCCAAGACCCTTCCGGGACTAGCGGAGTCAATGAGCAGTTCTTC; cdr3_aa: CASSQDPSGTSGVNEQFF
d_call: .; j_call: TRBJ1-2; clone_size: .; v_call: TRBV5-4; cdr3_nt: TGTGCCAGCAGCTTGGACAGGTCTCGGGATGGCTACACCTTC; cdr3_aa: CASSLDRSRDGYTF
d_call: .; j_call: TRBJ1-2; clone_size: .; v_call: TRBV6-1; cdr3_nt: TGTGCCAGCAGTGAAAGACAAGTAATTAACTATGGCTACACCTTC; cdr3_aa: CASSERQVINYGYTF
d_call: .; j_call: TRBJ2-2; clone_size: .; v_call: TRBV19; cdr3_nt: TGTGCCAGTATTCCGACGGAGCCCCCCGCCTTAGCTGAGCTGTTTTTT; cdr3_aa: CASIPTEPPALAELFF
d_call: .; j_call: TRBJ2-1; clone_size: .; v_call: TRBV7-9; cdr3_nt: TGTGCCAGCAGCTTAGCTGCAGGGTATCTCGACAATGAGCAGTTCTTC; cdr3_aa: CASSLAAGYLDNEQFF
d_call: .; j_call: TRBJ2-1; clone_size: .; v_call: TRBV6-5; cdr3_nt: TGTGCCAGCAGTTACCGAACAGGCACTCAGTTCTTC; cdr3_aa: CASSYRTGTQFF
d_call: TRBD2; j_call: TRBJ2-2; clone_size: .; v_call: TRBV7-9; cdr3_nt: TGTGCCAGCAGCCAAGAGCGGGGCCTGAACACCGGGGAGCTGTTTTTT; cdr3_aa: CASSQERGLNTGELFF
d_call: .; j_call: TRBJ1-6; clone_size: .; v_call: TRBV19; cdr3_nt: TGTGCCAGACGCCGACTAGGAGCACCCCTCCACTTT; cdr3_aa: CARRRLGAPLHF
d_call: .; j_call: TRBJ2-3; clone_size: .; v_call: TRBV25-1; cdr3_nt: TGTGCCAGTAGACAGTTTAGCACAGATACGCAGTATTTT; cdr3_aa: CASRQFSTDTQYF
d_call: .; j_call: TRBJ1-2; clone_size: .; v_call: TRBV7-9; cdr3_nt: TGTGCCAGCAGCTTAGAGGTGGGCTACTATGGCTACACCTTC; cdr3_aa: CASSLEVGYYGYTF
d_call: TRBD2; j_call: TRBJ2-3; clone_size: once; v_call: TRBV7-2; cdr3_nt: TGTGCCAGCAGCCAAAGACTAGCGGGGGGGCCAGATACGCAGTATTTT; cdr3_aa: CASSQRLAGGPDTQYF